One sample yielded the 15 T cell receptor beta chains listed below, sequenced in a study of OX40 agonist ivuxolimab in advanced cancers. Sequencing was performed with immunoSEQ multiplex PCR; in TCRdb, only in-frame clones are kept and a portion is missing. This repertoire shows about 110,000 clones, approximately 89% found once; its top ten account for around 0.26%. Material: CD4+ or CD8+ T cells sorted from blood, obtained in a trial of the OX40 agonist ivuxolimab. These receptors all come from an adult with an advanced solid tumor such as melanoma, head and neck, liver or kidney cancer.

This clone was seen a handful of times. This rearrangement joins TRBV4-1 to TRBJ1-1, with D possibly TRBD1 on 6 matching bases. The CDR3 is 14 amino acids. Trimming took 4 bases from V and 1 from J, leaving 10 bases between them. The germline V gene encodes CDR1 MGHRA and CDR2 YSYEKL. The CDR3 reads CASSPTGWNTEAFF. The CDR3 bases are TGCGCCAGCAGCCCAACAGGGTGGAACACTGAAGCTTTCTTT.

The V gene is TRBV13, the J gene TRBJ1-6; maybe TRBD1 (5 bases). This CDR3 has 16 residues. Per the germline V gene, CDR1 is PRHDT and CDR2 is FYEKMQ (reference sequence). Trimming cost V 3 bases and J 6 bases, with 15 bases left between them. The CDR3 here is CASSFMRRGLNSPLHF. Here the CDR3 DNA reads TGTGCCAGCAGCTTCATGCGGCGGGGCCTTAATTCACCCCTCCACTTT.

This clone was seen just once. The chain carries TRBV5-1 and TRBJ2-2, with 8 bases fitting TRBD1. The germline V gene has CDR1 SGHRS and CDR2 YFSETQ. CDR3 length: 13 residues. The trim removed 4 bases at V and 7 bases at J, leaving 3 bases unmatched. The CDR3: CASSQTGVGELFF. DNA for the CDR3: TGCGCCAGCAGCCAGACAGGGGTCGGGGAGCTGTTTTTT.

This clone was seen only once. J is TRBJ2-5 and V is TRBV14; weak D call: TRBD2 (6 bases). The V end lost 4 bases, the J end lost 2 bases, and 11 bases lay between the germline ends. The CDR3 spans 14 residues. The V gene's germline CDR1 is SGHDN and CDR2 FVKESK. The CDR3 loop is CASSPGTAQETQYF. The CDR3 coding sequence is TGTGCCAGCAGCCCCGGGACTGCACAAGAGACCCAGTACTTC.

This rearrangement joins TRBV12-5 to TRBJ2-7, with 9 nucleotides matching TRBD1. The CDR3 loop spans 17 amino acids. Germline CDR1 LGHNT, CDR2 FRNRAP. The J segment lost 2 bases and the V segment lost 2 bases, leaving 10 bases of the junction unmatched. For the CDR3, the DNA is TGTGCTAGTGGTTTGTTCACCGGGACAGGGACACCCTACGAGCAGTACTTC. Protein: CASGLFTGTGTPYEQYF.

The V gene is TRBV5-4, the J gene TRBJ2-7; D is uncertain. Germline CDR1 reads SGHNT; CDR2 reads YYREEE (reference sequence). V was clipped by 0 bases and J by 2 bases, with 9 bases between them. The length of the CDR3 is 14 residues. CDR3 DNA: TGTGCCAGCAGCTTGGAAAGGCTGCCCTACGAGCAGTACTTC. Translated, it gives CASSLERLPYEQYF.

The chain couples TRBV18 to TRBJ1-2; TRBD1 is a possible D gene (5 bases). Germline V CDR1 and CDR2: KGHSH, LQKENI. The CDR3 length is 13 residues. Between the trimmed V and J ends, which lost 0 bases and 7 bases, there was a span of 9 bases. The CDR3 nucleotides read TGTGCCAGCTCACCACCTGGGGCCCTTGGCTACACCTTC. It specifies CASSPPGALGYTF.

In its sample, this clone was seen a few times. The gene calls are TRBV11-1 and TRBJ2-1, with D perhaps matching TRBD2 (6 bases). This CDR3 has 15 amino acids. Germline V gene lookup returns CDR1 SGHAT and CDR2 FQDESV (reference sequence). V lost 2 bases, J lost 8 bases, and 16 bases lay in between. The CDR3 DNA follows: TGTGCCAGCAGCTTATCGAGCGAAGGAGGGGATGAGCAGTTCTTC. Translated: CASSLSSEGGDEQFF.

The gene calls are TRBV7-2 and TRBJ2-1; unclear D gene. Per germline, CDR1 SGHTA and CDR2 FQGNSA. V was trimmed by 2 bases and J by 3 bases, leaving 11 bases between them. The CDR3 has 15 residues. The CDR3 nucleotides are TGTGCCAGCAGCTTACGCCCGAGGAACTACAATGAGCAGTTCTTC. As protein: CASSLRPRNYNEQFF.

For the CDR3, the DNA is TGCAGCGTTGAAGATCAGCCTAGCGGGCGCTACGAGCAGTACTTC. It yields the protein CSVEDQPSGRYEQYF. V is TRBV29-1 and J is TRBJ2-7; 8 bases match TRBD2. This CDR3 comprises 15 residues. V lost 0 bases and J lost 3; bases outside the gene matches: 7. CDR1 and CDR2 (germline): SQVTM, ANQGSEA.

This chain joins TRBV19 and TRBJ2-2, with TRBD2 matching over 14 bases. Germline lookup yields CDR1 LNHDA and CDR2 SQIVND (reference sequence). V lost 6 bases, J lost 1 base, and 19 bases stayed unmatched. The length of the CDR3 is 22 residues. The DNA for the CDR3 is TGTGCCAGTAGGCCGGGACTAGCGGGAGTGGGAGGGGTCCTTGGGAACACCGGGGAGCTGTTTTTT. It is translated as CASRPGLAGVGGVLGNTGELFF.

The CDR3 sequence is CSARDDTEAFF. The CDR3 DNA reads TGCAGTGCTAGAGATGACACTGAAGCTTTCTTT. The genes are TRBV20-1 and TRBJ1-1; D unclear. The CDR3 totals 11 residues. Germline assignment: CDR1 DFQATT and CDR2 SNEGSKA (reference sequence). V was shortened by 0 bases and J by 3 bases, with 2 bases between the two germline ends.

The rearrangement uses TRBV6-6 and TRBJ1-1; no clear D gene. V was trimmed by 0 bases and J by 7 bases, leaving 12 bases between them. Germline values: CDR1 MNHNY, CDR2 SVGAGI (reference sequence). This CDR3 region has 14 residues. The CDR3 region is CASSYSEQSGEAFF. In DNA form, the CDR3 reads TGTGCCAGCAGTTACTCTGAGCAAAGTGGTGAAGCTTTCTTT.

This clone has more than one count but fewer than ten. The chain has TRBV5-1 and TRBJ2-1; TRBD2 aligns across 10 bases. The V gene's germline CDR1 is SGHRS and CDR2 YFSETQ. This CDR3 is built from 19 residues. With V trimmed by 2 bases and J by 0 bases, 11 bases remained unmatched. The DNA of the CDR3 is TGCGCCAGCAGCTTCACCGGGACTAGCGCGACAAGCTCCTACAATGAGCAGTTCTTC. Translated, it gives CASSFTGTSATSSYNEQFF.

The CDR3 is CASSQPGEVAKNIQYF. The CDR3 bases are TGCGCCAGCAGTCAACCCGGGGAGGTAGCCAAAAACATTCAGTACTTC. The chain joins TRBV23-1 to TRBJ2-4, with D possibly being TRBD2 (6 bases). TRBV23-1 is an ORF for which the function is uncertain. V lost 2 bases to trimming and J lost 0 bases, with 11 bases between them. This CDR3 has 16 residues.